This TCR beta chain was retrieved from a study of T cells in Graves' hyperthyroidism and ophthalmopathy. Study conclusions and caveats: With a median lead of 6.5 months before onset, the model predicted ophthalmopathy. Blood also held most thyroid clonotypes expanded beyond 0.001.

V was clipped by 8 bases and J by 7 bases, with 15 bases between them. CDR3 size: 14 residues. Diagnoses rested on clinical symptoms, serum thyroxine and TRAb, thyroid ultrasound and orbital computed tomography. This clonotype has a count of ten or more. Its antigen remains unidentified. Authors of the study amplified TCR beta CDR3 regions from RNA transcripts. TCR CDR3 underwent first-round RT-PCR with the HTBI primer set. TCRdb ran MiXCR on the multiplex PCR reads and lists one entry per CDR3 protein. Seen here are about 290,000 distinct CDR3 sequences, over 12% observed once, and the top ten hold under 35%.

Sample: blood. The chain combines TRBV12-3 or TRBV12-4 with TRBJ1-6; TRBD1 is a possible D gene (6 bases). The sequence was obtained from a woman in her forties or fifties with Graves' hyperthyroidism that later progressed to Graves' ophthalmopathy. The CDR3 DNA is TGTGCCAGCTCCCTCGGGGGCCCCAATTCACCCCTCCACTTT. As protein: CASSLGGPNSPLHF.